This T cell receptor (beta chain) was profiled in a study of shared clonotypes between healthy human individuals. Germline-derived CDR1 and CDR2 are SGHTA and FQGNSA. There are 12 residues in the CDR3. V lost 1 base to trimming and J lost 11 bases, with 9 bases between them. The genomic DNA of each subset was split evenly across several immunoSEQ plates. This table comes from immunoSEQ multiplex PCR, and its TCRdb copy is limited to in-frame clones, with some not included. The table includes about 680,000 clones, about 92% detected once. Positively selected for CCR7, the CD45RO-negative cells used as naive CD8 cells excluded terminally differentiated effector memory CD45RA+ cells.

This rearrangement joins TRBV7-2 to TRBJ1-5; no clear D gene. Sequenced material: naive CD8+ T cells sorted from blood. This sequence was found in a man aged 30 to 39 in good health. The CDR3 DNA is TGTGCCAGCAGCTTAGGCGGTTCAGCCCAGCATTTT. Translating gives CASSLGGSAQHF.